This is a list of T cell receptor beta chains from one sample in a study of cytomegalovirus exposure and HLA in healthy donors. Assay: immunoSEQ multiplex PCR; the TCRdb copy retains only in-frame clones and omits some. The repertoire holds 200,000 to 250,000 clones, more than 65% seen once, with under 2% in the top ten. The sample taken for sequencing was PBMCs. These receptors were taken from a woman in her 30s in good health and CMV-seronegative. Both conserved end residues are part of each CDR3. D genes are given only for firm matches. Clone size is shown for a subset of rows, as once, few, many or a class of expanded clone.

TRBJ2-3 | TRBV30 | TRBD2 | NA | TGTGCCTGGATAACTAGCGGGAGGACAGATACGCAGTATTTT | CAWITSGRTDTQYF
TRBJ1-4 | TRBV6-5 | NA | NA | TGTGCCAGCAGTTTCCGCCCCGGGAGTGAGGAAAAACTGTTTTTT | CASSFRPGSEEKLFF
TRBJ2-1 | TRBV2 | TRBD2 | NA | TGTGCCAGCCCCGGGACTAGCGGGAGGGCTTCCTACAATGAGCAGTTCTTC | CASPGTSGRASYNEQFF
TRBJ1-2 | TRBV19 | TRBD1 | NA | TGTGCCAGCCTAGGGACAGGGGGCTCCACCTATGGCTACACCTTC | CASLGTGGSTYGYTF
TRBJ2-5 | TRBV27 | NA | NA | TGTGCCAGCAGTTCTTTGGAAACAGAAGAGACCCAGTACTTC | CASSSLETEETQYF
TRBJ2-7 | TRBV6-5 | TRBD1 | NA | TGTGCCAGCAGTAACGTCGGGACAGTTTCCTACGAGCAGTACTTC | CASSNVGTVSYEQYF
TRBJ2-1 | TRBV12-5 | NA | few | TGTGCTAGTGGTTTCCGGACCCAGGGTCCTGAGTTCTTC | CASGFRTQGPEFF
TRBJ2-2 | TRBV25-1 | NA | NA | TGTGCCAGCAGTGAGTCCCAGGGTGAATCAGCCGGGGAGCTGTTTTTT | CASSESQGESAGELFF
TRBJ1-1 | TRBV20-1 | TRBD1 | NA | TGCAGTGTCAGGGGGACCGCTGAAGCTTTCTTT | CSVRGTAEAFF
TRBJ2-3 | TRBV7-3 | TRBD2 | NA | TGTGCCAGCAGCACGGGACTAGCGGGAGGGAGCACAGATACGCAGTATTTT | CASSTGLAGGSTDTQYF
TRBJ2-5 | TRBV7-6 | TRBD2 | NA | TGTGCCAGCAGCTTGGGACTAGCGGGAGGAGGGGAGACCCAGTACTTC | CASSLGLAGGGETQYF
TRBJ1-1 | TRBV7-9 | TRBD1 | NA | TGTGCCAGCAGCTTAGTGGGACAGGGGAACACTGAAGCTTTCTTT | CASSLVGQGNTEAFF
TRBJ2-1 | TRBV7-2 | NA | NA | TGTGCCAGCACCCCGGACAGTTCCTACAATGAGCAGTTCTTC | CASTPDSSYNEQFF
TRBJ2-7 | TRBV7-9 | TRBD1 | NA | TGTTCCAGCAGCTCGTACAGGGGCCCCACGGTAGACTACGAGCAGTACTTC | CSSSSYRGPTVDYEQYF
TRBJ2-3 | TRBV29-1 | NA | NA | TGCAGCGTCTCTCGTGGGGGCACGGATACGCAGTATTTT | CSVSRGGTDTQYF
TRBJ1-1 | TRBV21-1 | NA | NA | TGTGCCAGCAGCAAAGGAAGGAGGGGAATTACTGAAGCTTTCTTT | CASSKGRRGITEAFF
TRBJ2-1 | TRBV11-3 | NA | NA | TGTGCCAGCAGCCTGCAAAGGGGGGGCTACAATGAGCAGTTCTTC | CASSLQRGGYNEQFF
TRBJ1-3 | TRBV6-1 | NA | few | TGTGCCAGCAGTCCTCGCGAAGCCTCTGGAAACACCATATATTTT | CASSPREASGNTIYF
TRBJ2-7 | TRBV19 | TRBD1 | NA | TGTGCCAGTAGGTCCGGGACAGGGGTTGGCGAGCAGTACTTC | CASRSGTGVGEQYF
TRBJ2-7 | TRBV6-5 | NA | few | TGTGCCAGCAGTTACTCGAACAGGAAACCCTACGAGCAGTACTTC | CASSYSNRKPYEQYF
TRBJ1-6 | TRBV9 | NA | few | TGTGCCAGCAGCGTAGAGATGGGGGGGGATTCACCCCTCCACTTT | CASSVEMGGDSPLHF
TRBJ1-6 | TRBV30 | NA | NA | TGTGACTGGACACCTACGAGGGATTCACCCCTCCACTTT | CDWTPTRDSPLHF
TRBJ2-7 | TRBV4-2 | NA | NA | TGTGCCAGCAGCCAAAATACGGGAGAGGCCCACGAGCAGTACTTC | CASSQNTGEAHEQYF
TRBJ2-1 | TRBV28 | NA | NA | TGTGCCTACTCCGGCGAGGGGACAAACTACAATGAGCAGTTCTTC | CAYSGEGTNYNEQFF
TRBJ1-2 | TRBV7-9 | NA | NA | TGTTCCAGCAGCTCAGGGAACTATGGCTACACCTTC | CSSSSGNYGYTF
TRBJ2-1 | TRBV19 | NA | few | TGTGCCAGTAGTCCTCCCCGGACTGGCTACAATGAGCAGTTCTTC | CASSPPRTGYNEQFF
TRBJ1-1 | TRBV19 | NA | once | TGTGCCAGTAGTGGGGCCGGATGGGCGGCTGAAGCTTTCTTT | CASSGAGWAAEAFF